One and the same sample provided the 27 T cell receptor beta chains below, sequenced in a study of CD8 T cells in ankylosing spondylitis. TCRdb reanalysed the 5' RACE reads using MiXCR and keeps one entry per CDR3 protein. The sample yields hundreds of thousands of distinct CDR3 sequences, 20% to 25% seen once. Sequences were obtained from blood, either unsorted or a sorted T cell fraction (not recorded which). These receptors were taken from a male donor with ankylosing spondylitis or in good health (not recorded which).

This clonotype was recorded a few times. The genes are TRBV18 and TRBJ2-7; D uncertain. Germline assignment: CDR1 KGHSH and CDR2 LQKENI. Deletions cut 2 bases from V and 4 bases from J, with 9 bases between. CDR3 length: 13 amino acids. The CDR3: CASSPYTIYEQYF. The CDR3 coding sequence is TGTGCCAGCTCACCATACACGATTTACGAGCAGTACTTC.

The chain links TRBV12-3 or TRBV12-4 to TRBJ1-2; D may be TRBD1 (6 bases). This CDR3 contains 15 residues. The V end lost 3 bases, the J end lost 2 bases, and 13 bases lay between the germline ends. In DNA form, the CDR3 reads TGTGCCAGCAGTTTTATGGGGGGGGCCAACTATGGCTACACCTTC. Translating it yields CASSFMGGANYGYTF.

The chain joins TRBV5-1 to TRBJ1-1; D is unresolved. V was clipped by 3 bases and J by 7 bases, with 13 bases between them. The CDR3 is 13 residues long. From germline, CDR1 is SGHRS and CDR2 YFSETQ. For the CDR3, the DNA is TGCGCCAGCAGCTCGCGACTGGAGGATGAAGCTTTCTTT. This translates into CASSSRLEDEAFF.

There are a few counts of this clonotype. The rearrangement links TRBV5-1 to TRBJ2-5, with 15 bases that match TRBD2. There are 16 residues in the CDR3. V lost 6 bases to trimming and J lost 2 bases; unmatched junction nucleotides: 5. Germline V gene lookup returns CDR1 SGHRS and CDR2 YFSETQ. CDR3 in amino acids: CASNPGLAGGQETQYF. Written as DNA, the CDR3 is TGCGCCAGCAACCCGGGACTAGCGGGGGGTCAAGAGACCCAGTACTTC.

This sequence joins TRBV12-3 or TRBV12-4 and TRBJ2-3, with D uncertain. V lost 2 bases and J lost 0, with 12 bases in between. The CDR3 consists of 16 residues. As DNA, the CDR3 is TGTGCCAGCAGTTTATGGGTCAGTCTAAGCACAGATACGCAGTATTTT. Amino acid sequence: CASSLWVSLSTDTQYF.

The chain links TRBV6-5 to TRBJ2-7, with TRBD2 identical over 7 bases. Germline values: CDR1 MNHEY, CDR2 SVGAGI. The V and J ends lost 0 bases and 7 bases, in that order; junction bases with no gene match: 9. The CDR3 is 15 residues long. CDR3 amino acids: CASSYSSGGEWEQYF. The CDR3 DNA reads as TGTGCCAGCAGTTACTCGTCGGGGGGTGAGTGGGAGCAGTACTTC.

This clonotype was seen only a few times. The CDR3 nucleotides read TGCAGCGTTGCACTAGCGGGGGGAGATGAGCAGTTCTTC. The encoded protein is CSVALAGGDEQFF. The chain carries TRBV29-1 and TRBJ2-1; 12 positions agree with TRBD2. CDR1 and CDR2 (germline): SQVTM, ANQGSEA. J gave up 8 bases and V 4 bases, and 3 bases lay outside the gene matches. This CDR3 is built from 13 residues.

This clonotype was seen ten or more times. CDR3 DNA sequence: TGCAGCGTTAGAAGATACAATGAGCAGTTCTTC. Protein sequence: CSVRRYNEQFF. V and J are TRBV29-1 and TRBJ2-1; no clear D. This CDR3 region has 11 residues. V was trimmed by 5 bases and J by 4 bases, leaving 6 bases between them. Germline CDR1 reads SQVTM; CDR2 reads ANQGSEA.

This clonotype appeared a few times. The chain carries TRBV3-1 and TRBJ2-7; 7 bases are shared with TRBD2. Germline CDR1 LGHDT, CDR2 YNNKEL (reference sequence). Trimming removed 1 base from V and 0 bases from J; junction bases left unmatched: 6. The CDR3 extends over 16 amino acids. The CDR3 DNA sequence: TGTGCCAGCAGCCAAGGAGCGGGACCGAGCTCCTACGAGCAGTACTTC. Translating gives CASSQGAGPSSYEQYF.

This chain connects TRBV4-2 to TRBJ2-6; 8 bases line up with TRBD2. The germline gives CDR1 LGHNA, CDR2 YNFKEQ. The CDR3 loop spans 17 amino acids. V lost 3 bases, J lost 0 bases, and 4 bases stayed unmatched. CDR3 protein: CASSHSGETSGANVLTF. The DNA of the CDR3 is TGTGCCAGCAGCCATAGCGGGGAGACCTCTGGGGCCAACGTCCTGACTTTC.

This clonotype was picked up a small number of times. The chain joins TRBV4-1 to TRBJ2-5; D might be TRBD2 (5 bases). The germline V gene has CDR1 MGHRA and CDR2 YSYEKL. The ends were cut back, 0 bases at V and 5 bases at J, with 13 bases in the middle. CDR3 length equals 15 residues. Written as DNA, the CDR3 is TGCGCCAGCAGCCAAGAATCCGCAGCGGAGGAGACCCAGTACTTC. It is translated as CASSQESAAEETQYF.

The CDR3 loop is CSARDGETGVLHGYTF. The CDR3 bases are TGCAGTGCTAGAGATGGCGAGACAGGGGTTTTACATGGCTACACCTTC. The rearrangement links TRBV20-1 to TRBJ1-2, with 8 nucleotides matching TRBD1. This CDR3 region has 16 residues. V lost 0 bases, J lost 6 bases, and 12 bases stayed unmatched. Germline CDR1 reads DFQATT; CDR2 reads SNEGSKA (reference sequence).

V usage is TRBV20-1 and J usage is TRBJ2-5; D gene unclear. Germline loops: CDR1 DFQATT, CDR2 SNEGSKA (reference sequence). V lost 6 bases, J lost 5 bases, and 22 bases lay in between. The CDR3 is made up of 15 amino acids. This chain's CDR3 is CSAIAQSRSQETQYF. The CDR3 DNA reads TGCAGTGCCATCGCACAGAGCCGCAGTCAGGAGACCCAGTACTTC.

This chain uses TRBV2 with TRBJ2-7; 9 nucleotides align to TRBD1. This CDR3 is 16 amino acids long. Germline CDR1 reads SNHLY; CDR2 reads FYNNEI. J lost 4 bases, V lost 6 bases, and 13 bases had no gene match. CDR3 coding DNA: TGTGCCAGCAGGCCCCGGGACAGGGTTTCTTCGTACGAGCAGTACTTC. Translated: CASRPRDRVSSYEQYF.

The chain combines TRBV4-1 with TRBJ2-7; D remains unclear. Germline CDR1 and CDR2: MGHRA and YSYEKL. CDR3 length: 14 amino acids. The V end lost 0 bases, the J end lost 8 bases, and 14 bases lay between the germline ends. The CDR3 bases are TGCGCCAGCAGCCAAGACTTGGAAGGAACTCAGCAGTACTTC. Protein: CASSQDLEGTQQYF.

This clonotype was detected only a few times. The chain carries TRBV3-1 and TRBJ2-7; TRBD2 agrees at 7 bases. The J segment lost 5 bases and the V segment lost 10 bases, leaving 8 bases of the junction unmatched. This CDR3 is built from 12 residues. Germline V gives CDR1 LGHDT, CDR2 YNNKEL (reference sequence). The CDR3 DNA follows: TGTGCCACCGGTGGGGGGGGAGACGAGCAGTACTTC. Encoded protein: CATGGGGDEQYF.

This clonotype was seen only a few times. This chain links TRBV5-5 with TRBJ2-1; the match to TRBD1 covers 9 bases. Trimming at V came to 1 base and at J to 3 bases, leaving 2 bases not matched to a gene. Germline CDR1 reads SGHKS; CDR2 reads YYEKEE (reference sequence). The CDR3 has 15 amino acids. The CDR3 sequence: CASSLWTGVYNEQFF. The CDR3 DNA follows: TGTGCCAGCAGCTTGTGGACAGGGGTCTACAATGAGCAGTTCTTC.

This clonotype was observed once. This chain uses TRBV7-9 with TRBJ2-1, with D hard to call. Germline CDR1 reads SEHNR; CDR2 reads FQNEAQ (reference sequence). CDR3 length: 14 amino acids. With 3 bases removed from V and 2 bases from J, the gap between germline ends came to 8 bases. CDR3 residues: CASSLGNAYNEQFF. As DNA, the CDR3 is TGTGCCAGCAGCTTGGGGAACGCCTACAATGAGCAGTTCTTC.

This clonotype was observed a few times. This chain connects TRBV12-3 or TRBV12-4 to TRBJ2-2; D is undetermined. The germline V and J ends were trimmed by 2 bases and 8 bases, with 9 bases remaining between them. The CDR3 length is 13 residues. The CDR3 DNA is TGTGCCAGCAGTTTAAAGCTGGAGGGGGAGCTGTTTTTT. This gives the protein CASSLKLEGELFF.

This chain links TRBV29-1 with TRBJ2-7; a possible D gene is TRBD1 (5 bases). This CDR3 has 12 amino acids. Germline CDR1 SQVTM, CDR2 ANQGSEA. Trimming shortened V by 7 bases and J by 3 bases, and 13 bases separated the two germline ends. The CDR3 nucleotides are TGCAGCGCAACGAAGCAGGGCTACGAGCAGTACTTC. It yields the protein CSATKQGYEQYF.

This clonotype was counted between two and nine times. CDR3 sequence reads: CASSLADYHQETQYF. The CDR3 DNA sequence: TGTGCCAGCAGCTTAGCGGACTACCACCAAGAGACCCAGTACTTC. The rearrangement joins TRBV7-2 to TRBJ2-5; TRBD2 is a possible D gene (6 bases). There are 15 residues in the CDR3. Germline V gene data show CDR1 as SGHTA and CDR2 as FQGNSA. The germline V and J ends were trimmed by 0 bases and 0 bases, with 8 bases remaining between them.

In this sample, this clonotype turned up a few times. The genes are TRBV6-5 and TRBJ2-1, with 9 nucleotides matching TRBD2. The CDR3 contains 16 residues. Germline CDR1 is MNHEY and CDR2 is SVGAGI. V lost 0 bases to trimming and J lost 6 bases; unmatched junction nucleotides: 6. Here the CDR3 reads CASSYSLSGGFNEQFF. For the CDR3, the DNA is TGTGCCAGCAGTTACTCACTTAGCGGGGGTTTCAATGAGCAGTTCTTC.

The V gene is TRBV30, the J gene TRBJ2-7; 9 nucleotides agree with TRBD1. The CDR3 loop spans 13 amino acids. With V trimmed by 1 base and J by 4 bases, 2 bases remained unmatched. Germline CDR1 reads GTSNPN; CDR2 reads SVGIG (reference sequence). CDR3 nucleotide sequence: TGTGCCTGGAGTGCCGGGACAGGGTACGAGCAGTACTTC. Translated: CAWSAGTGYEQYF.

The chain is built from TRBV11-2 and TRBJ2-1; D is undetermined. The ends were cut back, 4 bases at V and 6 bases at J, with 10 bases in the middle. Germline assignment: CDR1 SGHAT and CDR2 FQNNGV. The CDR3 sequence is 13 residues long. In DNA, the CDR3 is TGTGCCAGCAGCTCGGGCCTGCCCAATGAGCAGTTCTTC. Translating gives CASSSGLPNEQFF.

This clonotype appeared a few times. The rearrangement uses TRBV5-1 and TRBJ2-7; the match to TRBD1 covers 8 bases. The junction had 4 bases not matched to a gene; V was cut back by 5 bases and J by 3 bases. Germline CDR1 and CDR2: SGHRS and YFSETQ. The CDR3 is 13 residues long. CDR3 sequence: CASRLDRGYEQYF. The CDR3 DNA reads as TGCGCCAGCAGACTAGACAGGGGCTACGAGCAGTACTTC.

This chain links TRBV7-8 with TRBJ2-4; 8 bases line up with TRBD1. There are 14 residues in the CDR3. With V trimmed by 4 bases and J by 6 bases, 5 bases remained unmatched. Germline CDR1 SGHVS, CDR2 FQNEAQ. The CDR3, as DNA: TGTGCCAGCAGCTGGTCAGGGGGCGGAAACATTCAGTACTTC. Translated, it gives CASSWSGGGNIQYF.

Only a few counts were recorded for this clonotype. The rearrangement uses TRBV11-2 and TRBJ2-3; D is undetermined. V was clipped by 0 bases and J by 0 bases, with 7 bases between them. CDR1 and CDR2 from the germline V gene are SGHAT and FQNNGV. This CDR3 spans 15 amino acids. DNA for the CDR3: TGTGCCAGCAGCTTAGAGTTGCTAAGCACAGATACGCAGTATTTT. Residues: CASSLELLSTDTQYF.